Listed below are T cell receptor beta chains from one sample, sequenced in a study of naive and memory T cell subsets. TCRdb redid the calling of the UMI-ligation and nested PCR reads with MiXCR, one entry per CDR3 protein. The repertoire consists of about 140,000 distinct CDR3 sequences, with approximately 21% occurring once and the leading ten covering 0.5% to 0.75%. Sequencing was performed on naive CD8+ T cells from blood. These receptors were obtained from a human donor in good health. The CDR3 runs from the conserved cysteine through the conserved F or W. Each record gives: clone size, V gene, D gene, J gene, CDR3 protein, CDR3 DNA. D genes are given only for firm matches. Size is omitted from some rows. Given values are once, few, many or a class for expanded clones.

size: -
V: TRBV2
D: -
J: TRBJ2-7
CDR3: CASSGGKPYEQYF
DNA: TGTGCCAGCAGTGGCGGGAAGCCCTACGAGCAGTACTTC

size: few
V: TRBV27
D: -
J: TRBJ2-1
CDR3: CASSLSRYNEQFF
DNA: TGTGCCAGCAGTTTAAGCCGATACAATGAGCAGTTCTTC

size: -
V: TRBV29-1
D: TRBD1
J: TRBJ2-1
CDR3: CSVDLGQGDNEQFF
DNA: TGCAGCGTTGATCTAGGACAGGGTGACAATGAGCAGTTCTTC

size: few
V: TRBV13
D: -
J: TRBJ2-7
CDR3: CASSLGQSSYEQYF
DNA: TGTGCCAGCAGCTTAGGACAGTCGTCCTACGAGCAGTACTTC

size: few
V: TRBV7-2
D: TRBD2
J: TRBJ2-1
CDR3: CASSYGTSALNEQFF
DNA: TGTGCCAGCAGCTATGGGACTAGCGCCCTCAATGAGCAGTTCTTC

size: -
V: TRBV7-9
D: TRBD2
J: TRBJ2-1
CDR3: CASSLRLAGSYNEQFF
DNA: TGTGCCAGCAGCTTACGACTAGCGGGGTCCTACAATGAGCAGTTCTTC

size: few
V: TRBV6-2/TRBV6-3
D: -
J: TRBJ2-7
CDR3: CASSRDLYEQYF
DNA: TGTGCCAGCAGCAGGGATTTATACGAGCAGTACTTC

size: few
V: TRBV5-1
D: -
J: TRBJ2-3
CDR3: CASSFRRTTDTQYF
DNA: TGCGCCAGCAGCTTCAGGCGGACCACAGATACGCAGTATTTT

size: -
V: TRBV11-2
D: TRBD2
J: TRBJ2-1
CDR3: CASSFSTSGEYNEQFF
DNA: TGTGCCAGCAGCTTTTCGACTAGCGGCGAGTACAATGAGCAGTTCTTC

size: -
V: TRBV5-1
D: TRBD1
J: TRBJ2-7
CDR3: CASSLVGTAAYEQYF
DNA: TGCGCCAGCAGCTTGGTAGGGACAGCGGCCTACGAGCAGTACTTC

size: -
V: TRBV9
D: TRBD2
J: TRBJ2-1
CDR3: CASSVGTSGTYNEQFF
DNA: TGTGCCAGCAGCGTAGGAACTAGCGGTACCTACAATGAGCAGTTCTTC

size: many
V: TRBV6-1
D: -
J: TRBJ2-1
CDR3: CASSEGYNEQFF
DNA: TGTGCCAGCAGTGAGGGGTACAATGAGCAGTTCTTC

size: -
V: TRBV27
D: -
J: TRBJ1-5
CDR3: CASSRTGSNQPQHF
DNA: TGTGCCAGCAGTAGAACAGGAAGCAATCAGCCCCAGCATTTT

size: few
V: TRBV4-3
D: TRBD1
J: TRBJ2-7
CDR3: CASSPGGQGAYEQYF
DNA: TGCGCCAGCAGCCCTGGGGGACAGGGAGCCTACGAGCAGTACTTC

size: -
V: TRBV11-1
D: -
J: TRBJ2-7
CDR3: CASSWSGATYEQYF
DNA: TGTGCCAGCAGTTGGTCCGGGGCTACCTACGAGCAGTACTTC

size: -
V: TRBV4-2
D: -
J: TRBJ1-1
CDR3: CASSPEGVGVRNTEAFF
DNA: TGTGCCAGCAGCCCAGAGGGTGTTGGGGTTAGGAACACTGAAGCTTTCTTT

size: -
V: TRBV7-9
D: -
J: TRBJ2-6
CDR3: CASSSPVGANVLTF
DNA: TGTGCCAGCAGCTCCCCCGTAGGGGCCAACGTCCTGACTTTC

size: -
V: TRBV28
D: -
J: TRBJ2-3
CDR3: CASSTFDTQYF
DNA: TGTGCCAGCAGCACTTTCGATACGCAGTATTTT

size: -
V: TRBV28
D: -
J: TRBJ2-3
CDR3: CASSSTGSADTQYF
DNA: TGTGCCAGCAGTTCCACCGGGAGTGCAGATACGCAGTATTTT

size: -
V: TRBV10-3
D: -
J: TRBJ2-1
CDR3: CAISERMDEQFF
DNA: TGTGCCATCAGTGAAAGGATGGATGAGCAGTTCTTC

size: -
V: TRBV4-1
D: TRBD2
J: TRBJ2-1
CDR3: CASTLLAGESYNEQFF
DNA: TGCGCCAGCACCTTATTAGCGGGAGAATCTTACAATGAGCAGTTCTTC

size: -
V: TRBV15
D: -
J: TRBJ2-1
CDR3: CATSSLGDEQFF
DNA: TGTGCCACCAGCAGCTTAGGGGATGAGCAGTTCTTC

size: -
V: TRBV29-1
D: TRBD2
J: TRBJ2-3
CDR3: CSVGGTSGDRTDTQYF
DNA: TGCAGCGTTGGGGGGACTAGCGGGGATCGCACAGATACGCAGTATTTT

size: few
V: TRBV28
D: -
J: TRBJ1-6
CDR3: CASSLSPPGTQYNSPLHF
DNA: TGTGCCAGCAGTTTAAGTCCCCCAGGGACTCAATATAATTCACCCCTCCACTTT

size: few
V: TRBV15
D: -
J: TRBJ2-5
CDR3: CATSRGGSQETQYF
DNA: TGTGCCACCAGCAGAGGTGGAAGCCAAGAGACCCAGTACTTC

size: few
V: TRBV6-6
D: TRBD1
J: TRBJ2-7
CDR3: CASSYSTRDRWYEQYF
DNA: TGTGCCAGCAGTTACTCTACCCGGGACAGATGGTACGAGCAGTACTTC

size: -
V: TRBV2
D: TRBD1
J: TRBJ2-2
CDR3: CASSAWTGGTGELFF
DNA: TGTGCCAGCAGTGCTTGGACAGGGGGAACCGGGGAGCTGTTTTTT

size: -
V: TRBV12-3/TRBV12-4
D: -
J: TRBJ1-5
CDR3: CATAVLGSDNQPQHF
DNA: TGTGCCACCGCAGTTCTCGGGTCCGACAATCAGCCCCAGCATTTT

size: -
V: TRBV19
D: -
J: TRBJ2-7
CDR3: CASSFLSPLDEQYF
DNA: TGTGCCAGTAGTTTTCTTTCTCCACTAGACGAGCAGTACTTC

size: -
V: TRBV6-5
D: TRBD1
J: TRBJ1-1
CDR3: CASSPGQGEAFF
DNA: TGTGCCAGCAGTCCGGGACAGGGGGAAGCTTTCTTT

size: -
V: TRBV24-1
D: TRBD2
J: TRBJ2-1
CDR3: CATSDFRLAGNEQFF
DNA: TGTGCCACCAGTGATTTCCGGCTAGCGGGAAATGAGCAGTTCTTC

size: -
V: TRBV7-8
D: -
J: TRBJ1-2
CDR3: CASTHVGGVDYGYTF
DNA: TGTGCCAGCACCCACGTTGGAGGGGTGGACTATGGCTACACCTTC

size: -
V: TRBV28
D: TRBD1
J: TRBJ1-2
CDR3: CASSLRGQGPHGDTF
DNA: TGTGCCAGCAGTTTAAGGGGACAGGGGCCTCACGGCGACACCTTC

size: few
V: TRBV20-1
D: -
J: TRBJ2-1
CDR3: CSAQMEGLNEQFF
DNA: TGCAGTGCTCAGATGGAGGGGTTGAATGAGCAGTTCTTC

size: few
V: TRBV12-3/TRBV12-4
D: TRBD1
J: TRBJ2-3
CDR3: CASSLVGQGANTQYF
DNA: TGTGCCAGCAGTTTAGTTGGGCAGGGGGCGAATACGCAGTATTTT

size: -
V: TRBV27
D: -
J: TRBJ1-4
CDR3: CASSRGQSNEKLFF
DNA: TGTGCCAGCAGTCGAGGACAGAGCAATGAAAAACTGTTTTTT

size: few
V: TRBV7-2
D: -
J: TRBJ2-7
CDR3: CASSPWTTSYEQYF
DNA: TGTGCCAGCAGCCCCTGGACAACCTCCTACGAGCAGTACTTC

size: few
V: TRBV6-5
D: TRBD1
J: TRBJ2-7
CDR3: CASSYDRGYEQYF
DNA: TGTGCCAGCAGTTACGACAGGGGCTACGAGCAGTACTTC

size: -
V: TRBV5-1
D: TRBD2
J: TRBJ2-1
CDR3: CASSLDGRTNNEQFF
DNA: TGCGCCAGCAGCTTGGACGGGAGGACGAACAATGAGCAGTTCTTC

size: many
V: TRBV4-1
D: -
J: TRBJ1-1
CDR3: CASSQANGRIGDTEAFF
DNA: TGCGCCAGCAGCCAAGCCAATGGACGCATTGGGGACACTGAAGCTTTCTTT

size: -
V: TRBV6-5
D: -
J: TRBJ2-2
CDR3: CASSYGGGDTGELFF
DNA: TGTGCCAGCAGTTACGGAGGGGGCGACACCGGGGAGCTGTTTTTT

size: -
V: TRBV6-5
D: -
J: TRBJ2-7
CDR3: CASSYTGTLYEQYF
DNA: TGTGCCAGCAGTTACACCGGGACCTTATACGAGCAGTACTTC

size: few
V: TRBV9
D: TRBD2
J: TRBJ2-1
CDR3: CASSGLAGGGEQFF
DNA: TGTGCCAGCAGCGGACTAGCGGGAGGGGGGGAGCAGTTCTTC

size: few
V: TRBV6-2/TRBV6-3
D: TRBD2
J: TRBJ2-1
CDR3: CASSYDGTSGSSYNEQFF
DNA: TGTGCCAGCAGTTACGACGGGACTAGCGGGAGCTCCTACAATGAGCAGTTCTTC

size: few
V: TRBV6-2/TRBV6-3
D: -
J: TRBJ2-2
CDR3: CASSYIWYTGELFF
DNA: TGTGCCAGCAGTTACATTTGGTACACCGGGGAGCTGTTTTTT

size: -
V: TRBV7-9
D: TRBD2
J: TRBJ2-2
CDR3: CASRTSSTGELFF
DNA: TGTGCCAGCAGGACTAGCAGCACCGGGGAGCTGTTTTTT

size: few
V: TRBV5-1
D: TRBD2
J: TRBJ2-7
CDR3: CASSFHAVAGGPMWAEQYF
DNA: TGCGCCAGCAGCTTCCATGCGGTAGCGGGAGGGCCGATGTGGGCCGAGCAGTACTTC

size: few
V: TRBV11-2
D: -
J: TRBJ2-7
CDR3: CASSFGQLPYEQYF
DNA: TGTGCCAGCAGCTTCGGTCAACTTCCCTACGAGCAGTACTTC

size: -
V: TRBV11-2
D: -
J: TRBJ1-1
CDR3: CASSLEFQEGEAFF
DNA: TGTGCCAGCAGCTTAGAGTTCCAGGAGGGGGAAGCTTTCTTT

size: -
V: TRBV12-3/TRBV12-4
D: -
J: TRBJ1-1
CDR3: CASSLGLPDVAFF
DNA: TGTGCCAGCAGTCTGGGACTCCCCGATGTAGCTTTCTTT

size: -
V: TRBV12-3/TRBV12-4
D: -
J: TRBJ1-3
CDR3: CAGGRAGNTIYF
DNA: TGTGCCGGCGGGAGGGCTGGAAACACCATATATTTT

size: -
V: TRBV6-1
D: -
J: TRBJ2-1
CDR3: CAITEGYNEQFF
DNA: TGTGCCATAACCGAGGGGTACAATGAGCAGTTCTTC

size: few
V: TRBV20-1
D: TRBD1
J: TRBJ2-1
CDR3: CSATIRDSPFNEQFF
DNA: TGCAGTGCTACAATCCGGGACAGCCCCTTCAATGAGCAGTTCTTC

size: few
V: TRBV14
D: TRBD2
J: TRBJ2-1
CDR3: CASSQQTISGRYYNEQFF
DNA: TGTGCCAGCAGCCAACAAACGATTAGCGGGAGGTACTACAATGAGCAGTTCTTC